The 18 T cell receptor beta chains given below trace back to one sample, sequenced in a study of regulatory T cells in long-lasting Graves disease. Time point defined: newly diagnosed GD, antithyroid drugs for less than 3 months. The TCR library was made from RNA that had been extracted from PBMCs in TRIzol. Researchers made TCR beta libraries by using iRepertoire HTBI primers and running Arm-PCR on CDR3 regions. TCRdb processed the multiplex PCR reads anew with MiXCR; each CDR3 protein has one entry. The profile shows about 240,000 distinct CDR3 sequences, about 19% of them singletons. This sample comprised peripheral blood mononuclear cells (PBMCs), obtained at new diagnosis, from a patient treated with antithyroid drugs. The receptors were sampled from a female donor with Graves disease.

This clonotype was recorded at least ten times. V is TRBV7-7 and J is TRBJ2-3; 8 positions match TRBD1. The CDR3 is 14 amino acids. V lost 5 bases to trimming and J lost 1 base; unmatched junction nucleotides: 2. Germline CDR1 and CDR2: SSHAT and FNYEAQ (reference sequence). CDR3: CASSEGQGTDTQYF. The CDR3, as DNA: TGTGCCAGCAGCGAGGGACAGGGCACAGATACGCAGTATTTT.

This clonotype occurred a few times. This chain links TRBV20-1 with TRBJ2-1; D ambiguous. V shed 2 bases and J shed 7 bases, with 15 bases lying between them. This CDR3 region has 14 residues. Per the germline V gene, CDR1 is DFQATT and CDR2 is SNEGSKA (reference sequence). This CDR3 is CSARTPNAANEQFF. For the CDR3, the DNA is TGCAGTGCTAGAACCCCGAATGCGGCTAATGAGCAGTTCTTC.

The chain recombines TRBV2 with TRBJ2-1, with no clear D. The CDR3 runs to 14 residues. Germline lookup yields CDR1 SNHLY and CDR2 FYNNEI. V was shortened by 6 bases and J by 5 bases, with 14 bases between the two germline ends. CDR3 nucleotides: TGTGCCAGCAGCCGTGACTTAGCTGACAATGAGCAGTTCTTC. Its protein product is CASSRDLADNEQFF. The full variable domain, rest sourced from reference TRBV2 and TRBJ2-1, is EPEVTQTPSHQVTQMGQEVILRCVPISNHLYFYWYRQILGQKVEFLVSFYNNEISEKSEIFDDQFSVERPDGSNFTLKIRSTKLEDSAMYFCASSRDLADNEQFFGPGTRLTVL.

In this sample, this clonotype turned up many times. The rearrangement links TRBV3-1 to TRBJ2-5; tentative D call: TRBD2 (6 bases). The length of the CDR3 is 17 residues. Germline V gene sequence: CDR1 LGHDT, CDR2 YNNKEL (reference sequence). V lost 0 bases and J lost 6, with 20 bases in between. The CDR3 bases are TGTGCCAGCAGCCAAGATGGGGCGAGTCGGGGGATGAAGACCCAGTACTTC. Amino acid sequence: CASSQDGASRGMKTQYF.

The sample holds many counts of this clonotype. The CDR3 is CSASAGLNTEAFF. For the CDR3, the DNA is TGCAGTGCTAGCGCTGGACTGAACACTGAAGCTTTCTTT. The chain has TRBV20-1 and TRBJ1-1; D ambiguous. The CDR3 is made up of 13 amino acids. Trimming stripped 3 bases from V and 0 bases from J, with 8 bases between. Germline V gene lookup returns CDR1 DFQATT and CDR2 SNEGSKA (reference sequence).

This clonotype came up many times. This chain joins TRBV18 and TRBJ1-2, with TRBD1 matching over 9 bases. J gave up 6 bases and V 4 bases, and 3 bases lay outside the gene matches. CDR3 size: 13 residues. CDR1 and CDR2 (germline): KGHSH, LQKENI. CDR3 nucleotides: TGTGCCAGCTCACTGGACAGGGGACATGGCTACACCTTC. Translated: CASSLDRGHGYTF.

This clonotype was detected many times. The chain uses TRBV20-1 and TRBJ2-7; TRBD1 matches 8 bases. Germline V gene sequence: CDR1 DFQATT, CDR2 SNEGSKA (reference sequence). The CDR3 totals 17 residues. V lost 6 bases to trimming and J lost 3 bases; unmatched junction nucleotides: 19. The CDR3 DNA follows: TGCAGTGCGCGTCGGGACAGGCCAAACTCGGGTGGCTACGAGCAGTACTTC. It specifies CSARRDRPNSGGYEQYF.

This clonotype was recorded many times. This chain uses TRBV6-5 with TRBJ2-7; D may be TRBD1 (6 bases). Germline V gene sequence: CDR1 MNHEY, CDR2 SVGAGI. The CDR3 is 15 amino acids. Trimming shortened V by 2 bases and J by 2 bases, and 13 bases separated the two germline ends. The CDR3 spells CASSYLLTGAYEQYF. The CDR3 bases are TGTGCCAGCAGTTACCTACTGACAGGAGCCTACGAGCAGTACTTC.

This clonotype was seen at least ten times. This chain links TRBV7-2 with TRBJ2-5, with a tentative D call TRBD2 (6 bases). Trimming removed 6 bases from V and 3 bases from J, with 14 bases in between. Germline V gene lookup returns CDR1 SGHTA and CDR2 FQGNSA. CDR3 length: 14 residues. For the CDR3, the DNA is TGTGCCAGCAGGTCTAGCGTGGGAGAAGAGACCCAGTACTTC. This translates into CASRSSVGEETQYF.

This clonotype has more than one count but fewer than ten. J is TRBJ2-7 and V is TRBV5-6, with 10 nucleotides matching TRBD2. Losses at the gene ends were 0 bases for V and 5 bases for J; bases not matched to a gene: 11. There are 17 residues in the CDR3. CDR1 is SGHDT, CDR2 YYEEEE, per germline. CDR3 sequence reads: CASSLVISSGRFDEQYF. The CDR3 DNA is TGTGCCAGCAGCTTGGTTATATCTAGCGGGAGATTCGACGAGCAGTACTTC.

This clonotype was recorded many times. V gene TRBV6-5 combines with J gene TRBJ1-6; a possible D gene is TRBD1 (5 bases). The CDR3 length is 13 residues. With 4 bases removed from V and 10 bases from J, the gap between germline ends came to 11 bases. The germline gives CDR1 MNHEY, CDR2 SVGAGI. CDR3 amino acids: CASSWQGESPLHF. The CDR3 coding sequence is TGTGCCAGCAGTTGGCAGGGCGAATCACCCCTCCACTTT.

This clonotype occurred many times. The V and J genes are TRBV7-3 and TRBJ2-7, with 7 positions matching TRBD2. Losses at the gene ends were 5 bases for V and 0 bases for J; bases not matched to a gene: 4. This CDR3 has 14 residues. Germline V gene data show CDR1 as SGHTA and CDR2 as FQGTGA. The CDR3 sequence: CASSRGGHSYEQYF. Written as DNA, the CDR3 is TGTGCCAGCAGCCGCGGGGGTCACTCCTACGAGCAGTACTTC.

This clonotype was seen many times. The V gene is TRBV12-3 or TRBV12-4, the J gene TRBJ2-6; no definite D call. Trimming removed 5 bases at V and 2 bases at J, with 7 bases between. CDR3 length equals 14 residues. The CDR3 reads CASSGGTGANVLTF. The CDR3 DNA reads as TGTGCCAGCAGTGGTGGGACTGGGGCCAACGTCCTGACTTTC.

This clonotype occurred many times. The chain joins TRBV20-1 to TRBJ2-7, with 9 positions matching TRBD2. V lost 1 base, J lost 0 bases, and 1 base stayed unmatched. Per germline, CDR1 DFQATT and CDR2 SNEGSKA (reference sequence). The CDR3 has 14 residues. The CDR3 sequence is CSARGTSVSYEQYF. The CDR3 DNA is TGCAGTGCTAGAGGGACTAGCGTCTCCTACGAGCAGTACTTC.

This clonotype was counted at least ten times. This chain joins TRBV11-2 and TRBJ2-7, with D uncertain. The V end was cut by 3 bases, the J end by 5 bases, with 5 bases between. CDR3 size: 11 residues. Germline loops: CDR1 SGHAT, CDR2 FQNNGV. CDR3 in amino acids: CASSLDHEQYF. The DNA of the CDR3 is TGTGCCAGCAGCTTGGACCACGAGCAGTACTTC.

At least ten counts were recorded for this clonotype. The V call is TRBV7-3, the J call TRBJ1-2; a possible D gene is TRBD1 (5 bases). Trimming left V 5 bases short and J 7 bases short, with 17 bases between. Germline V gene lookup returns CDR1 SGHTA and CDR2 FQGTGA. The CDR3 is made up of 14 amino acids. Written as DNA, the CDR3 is TGTGCCAGCAGCCCCACTCCAGGGAAGGGTGGCTACACCTTC. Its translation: CASSPTPGKGGYTF.

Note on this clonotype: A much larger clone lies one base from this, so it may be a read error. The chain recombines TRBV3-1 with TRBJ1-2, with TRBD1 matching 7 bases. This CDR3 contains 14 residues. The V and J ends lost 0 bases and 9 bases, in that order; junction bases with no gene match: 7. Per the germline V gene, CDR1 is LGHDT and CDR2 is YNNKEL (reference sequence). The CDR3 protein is CASSQESRGMRYTF. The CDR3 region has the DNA TGTGCCAGCAGCCAAGAAAGCAGGGGGATGCGCTACACCTTC.

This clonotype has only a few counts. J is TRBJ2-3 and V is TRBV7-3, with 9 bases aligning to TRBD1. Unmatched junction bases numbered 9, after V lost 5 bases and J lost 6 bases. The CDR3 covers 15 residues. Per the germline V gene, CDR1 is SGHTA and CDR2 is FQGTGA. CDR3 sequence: CASSHTGGEIDTQYF. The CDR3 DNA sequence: TGTGCCAGCAGCCATACAGGGGGCGAGATTGATACGCAGTATTTT. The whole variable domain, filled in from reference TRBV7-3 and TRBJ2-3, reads GAGVSQTPSNKVTEKGKYVELRCDPISGHTALYWYRQSLGQGPEFLIYFQGTGAADDSGLPNDRFFAVRPEGSVSTLKIQRTERGDSAVYLCASSHTGGEIDTQYFGPGTRLTVL.